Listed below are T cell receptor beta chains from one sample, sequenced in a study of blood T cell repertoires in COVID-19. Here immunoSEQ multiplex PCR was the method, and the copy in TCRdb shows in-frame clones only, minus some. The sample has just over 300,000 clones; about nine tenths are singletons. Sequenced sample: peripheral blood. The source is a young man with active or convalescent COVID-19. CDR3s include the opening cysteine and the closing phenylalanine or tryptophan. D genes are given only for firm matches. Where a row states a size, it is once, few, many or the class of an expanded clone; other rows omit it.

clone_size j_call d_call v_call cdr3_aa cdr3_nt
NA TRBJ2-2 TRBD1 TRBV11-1 CASSRDRVKAGELFF TGTGCCAGCAGCCGAGACAGGGTAAAGGCCGGGGAGCTGTTTTTT
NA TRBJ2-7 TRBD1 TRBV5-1 CASSTQQGLGNEQYF TGCGCCAGCAGCACACAACAGGGGCTTGGAAACGAGCAGTACTTC
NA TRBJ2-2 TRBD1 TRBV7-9 CASSPRTGFTGELFF TGTGCCAGCAGTCCGCGGACAGGGTTCACCGGGGAGCTGTTTTTT
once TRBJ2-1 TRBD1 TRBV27 CASNRQGRDEQFF TGTGCCAGCAATAGACAGGGTAGGGATGAGCAGTTCTTC
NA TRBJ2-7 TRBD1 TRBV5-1 CASSLMGTGAGESIYEQYF TGCGCCAGCAGCTTGATGGGGACAGGGGCTGGCGAAAGTATCTACGAGCAGTACTTC
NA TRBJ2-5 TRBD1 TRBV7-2 CASSLRTGRQETQYF TGTGCCAGCAGCTTAAGGACAGGGCGTCAAGAGACCCAGTACTTC
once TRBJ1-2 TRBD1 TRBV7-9 CASSLVMNRGPQGYTF TGTGCCAGCAGCTTAGTTATGAACAGGGGCCCACAGGGCTACACCTTC
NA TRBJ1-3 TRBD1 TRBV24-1 CATSDMGADRGRLENTIYF TGTGCCACCAGTGATATGGGCGCGGACAGGGGGCGCTTGGAAAACACCATATATTTT
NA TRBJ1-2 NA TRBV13 CASSLISGSNYGYTF TGTGCCAGCAGCTTAATTTCAGGGTCTAACTATGGCTACACCTTC
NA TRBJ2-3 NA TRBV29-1 CSVARQGSTDTQYF TGCAGCGTTGCCCGGCAGGGGAGCACAGATACGCAGTATTTT
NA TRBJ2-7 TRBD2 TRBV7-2 CASSFRTSDPRGQYF TGTGCCAGCAGCTTCCGGACTAGCGACCCCCGAGGGCAGTACTTC
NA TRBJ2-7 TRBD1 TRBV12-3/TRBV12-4 CASSPGQAYEQYF TGTGCCAGCAGCCCGGGACAGGCCTACGAGCAGTACTTC
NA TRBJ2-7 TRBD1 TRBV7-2 CASSTTRGFYEQYF TGTGCCAGCAGCACCACCAGGGGGTTCTACGAGCAGTACTTC
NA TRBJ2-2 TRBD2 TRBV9 CASSVARLAGAGELFF TGTGCCAGCAGCGTAGCTCGACTAGCCGGTGCCGGGGAGCTGTTTTTT
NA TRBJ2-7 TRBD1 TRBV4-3 CASSHSDRGNEQYF TGCGCCAGCAGCCACTCGGACAGGGGGAACGAGCAGTACTTC
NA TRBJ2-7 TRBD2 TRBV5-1 CASSFVGGPYEQYF TGCGCCAGCAGCTTCGTGGGAGGGCCCTACGAGCAGTACTTC
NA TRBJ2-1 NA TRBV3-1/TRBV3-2 CASSRGISGQFF TGTGCCAGCAGCCGGGGTATCAGCGGGCAGTTCTTC
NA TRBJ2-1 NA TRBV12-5 CASGLADEWGPNEQFF TGTGCTAGTGGTTTGGCGGACGAATGGGGCCCTAATGAGCAGTTCTTC
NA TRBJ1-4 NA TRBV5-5 CASSLPPSQGSEKLFF TGTGCCAGCAGCTTGCCACCGTCGCAGGGAAGCGAAAAACTGTTTTTT
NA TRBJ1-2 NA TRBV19 CARRRGRSGYTF TGTGCCAGGAGGCGGGGAAGGAGTGGCTACACCTTC
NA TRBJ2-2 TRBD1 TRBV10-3 CAISEPGQGATGELFF TGTGCCATCAGTGAGCCGGGACAGGGGGCGACCGGGGAGCTGTTTTTT
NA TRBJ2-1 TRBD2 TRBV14 CASRGTSGSYNEQFF TGTGCCAGCAGAGGGACTAGCGGGAGTTACAATGAGCAGTTCTTC
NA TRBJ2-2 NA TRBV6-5 CASNLFGNTGELFF TGTGCCAGCAACCTTTTCGGGAACACCGGGGAGCTGTTTTTT
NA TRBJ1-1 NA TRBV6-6 CASRQTRNTEAFF TGTGCCAGCAGACAGACCCGGAACACTGAAGCTTTCTTT
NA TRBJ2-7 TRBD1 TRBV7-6 CASSLEQGAIYEQYF TGTGCCAGCAGCTTAGAGCAGGGGGCTATCTACGAGCAGTACTTC
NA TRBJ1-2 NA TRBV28 CASSLFGQYYGYTF TGTGCCAGCAGTCTATTCGGACAGTACTATGGCTACACCTTC
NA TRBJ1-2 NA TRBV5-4 CASSHPRAAGGYTF TGTGCCAGCAGCCATCCCAGGGCCGCTGGTGGCTACACCTTC
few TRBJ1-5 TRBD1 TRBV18 CASSPSGGRDQPQHF TGTGCCAGCTCACCATCAGGGGGAAGGGATCAGCCCCAGCATTTT
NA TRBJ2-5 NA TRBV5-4 CASSRRVGGMEETQYF TGTGCCAGCAGCCGGAGGGTGGGCGGAATGGAAGAGACCCAGTACTTC
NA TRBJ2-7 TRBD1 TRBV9 CASSLGQGGYEQYF TGTGCCAGCAGCCTGGGACAGGGGGGTTACGAGCAGTACTTC
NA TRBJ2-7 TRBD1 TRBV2 CASRTGQGYYEQYF TGTGCCAGCAGGACGGGACAGGGTTACTACGAGCAGTACTTC
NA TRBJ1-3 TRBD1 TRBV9 CASSPKGQYSGNTIYF TGTGCCAGCAGCCCCAAGGGACAGTACTCTGGAAACACCATATATTTT
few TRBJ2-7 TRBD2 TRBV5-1 CASSLAERGRTSF TGCGCCAGCAGCTTGGCCGAGCGGGGACGAACCTCCTTC
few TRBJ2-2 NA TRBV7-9 CASSFSSGIGELFF TGTGCCAGCAGCTTCAGCTCCGGGATCGGGGAGCTGTTTTTT
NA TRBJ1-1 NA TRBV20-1 CSASTGNTEAFF TGCAGTGCTAGTACTGGGAACACTGAAGCTTTCTTT
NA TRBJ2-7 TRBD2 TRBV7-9 CASSQERGRTYEQYF TGTGCCAGCAGCCAGGAGCGGGGGCGCACCTACGAGCAGTACTTC
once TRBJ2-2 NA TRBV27 CASSLAAGFAGELFF TGTGCCAGCAGTTTGGCGGCAGGGTTTGCCGGGGAGCTGTTTTTT
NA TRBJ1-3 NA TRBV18 CASSYSLTPGNTIYF TGTGCCAGCTCTTACAGTTTAACCCCTGGAAACACCATATATTTT
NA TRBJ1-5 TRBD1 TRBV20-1 CSASEDRYNQPQHF TGCAGTGCTAGTGAGGACAGGTACAATCAGCCCCAGCATTTT
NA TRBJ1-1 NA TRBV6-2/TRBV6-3 CASSLLNMNTEAFF TGTGCCAGCAGCCTCCTTAACATGAACACTGAAGCTTTCTTT
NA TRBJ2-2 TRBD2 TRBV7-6 CASSLAQLAGTGELFF TGTGCCAGCAGCTTAGCGCAACTAGCGGGAACCGGGGAGCTGTTTTTT
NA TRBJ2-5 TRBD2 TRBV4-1 CASSLPSGGGETQYF TGCGCCAGCAGCCTCCCGAGCGGGGGAGGAGAGACCCAGTACTTC
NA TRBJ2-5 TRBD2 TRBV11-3 CASSLGGGQETQYF TGTGCCAGCAGCTTAGGGGGGGGCCAAGAGACCCAGTACTTC
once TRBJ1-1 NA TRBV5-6 CASSTQGPNEAFF TGTGCCAGCAGTACACAGGGACCTAATGAAGCTTTCTTT
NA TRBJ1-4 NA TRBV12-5 CASAEDPLEKLFF TGTGCTAGTGCGGAGGATCCCCTTGAAAAACTGTTTTTT
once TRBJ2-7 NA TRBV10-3 CAISESGGEQYF TGTGCCATCAGTGAGTCGGGAGGCGAGCAGTACTTC
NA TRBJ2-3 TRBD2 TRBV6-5 CASSSGTSGSTDTQYF TGTGCCAGCAGTTCCGGGACTAGCGGTAGCACAGATACGCAGTATTTT